This TCR beta chain was recorded in a study of blood T cell repertoires in COVID-19 (dated by TCRdb to the early 2020s). Study-level background: Samples from collaborators originated in the United States, Italy and Spain and spanned both the acute and convalescent phases of COVID-19. The prospective study material was composed of cDNA or gDNA derived from T cells, B-cell-depleted T cells, or PBMCs. The dataset comprised deeply sampled blood TCRbeta repertoires from subjects exposed to, actively infected with, or recovered from COVID-19. The repertoires were made available in a free public database intended to serve as a resource for research on the immune response to SARS-CoV-2. The samples were drawn from the first 160 participants of the ongoing ImmuneRACE study and from 950 to 1,500 subjects provided by 6 global collaborators. The sample metadata nearly always contained a de-identified subject ID, COVID-19 status, age in years and sex. Where HLA class I and class II types were available, the types were taken from metadata supplied by the sample provider, not from assay-based typing.

TCRbeta CDR3 regions were amplified from genomic DNA using the immunoSEQ Assay, a bias-controlled multiplex PCR. For the original study's pipeline: Nucleated cell counts per sample were estimated from amplification of reference gene primers within the assay. To quantify the absolute abundance of each unique TCRbeta CDR3 rearrangement, sequence reads were collapsed and filtered. For each sample, productive Simpson clonality was calculated by taking the square root of Simpson's diversity index across productive rearrangements. TCRdb re-hosts the immuneACCESS table, in-frame sequences only. Its copies lack some clones; in the studies checked, an unresolved V gene accounts for under half of them, and the cause for the rest is not known. V, J and clone size were drawn from that table, and D and trimming were deduced from the DNA. The sample has 300,000 to 400,000 clones on record, 70% to 90% of them singletons. The ten largest make up roughly 2.1% of the sample.

One collaborating source in Seattle enrolled patients while the patients were actively infected and followed the patients over time throughout the course of disease. The collaborating institutions used their own protocols to collect whole blood in K2EDTA tubes. For TCRbeta analysis, collaborators shipped samples in one of three forms: frozen whole blood, isolated PBMCs, or DNA extracted from either of those sample types. What the work shows at the level of the full study, not this receptor alone: Clinical and demographic metadata were provided uncurated, with the amount varying by source and participant.

According to the germline V gene (reference sequence), CDR1 reads LNHDA and CDR2 reads SQIVND. The CDR3 goes from the cysteine to the phenylalanine over 13 residues. Only the CDR3 part of the read is kept: 39 bases, read in frame from the first base. A distance of 13 bases separates the germline ends of V and J, which lose 9 bases and 2 bases respectively. Regarding this clone: Its antigen target is currently unknown. No much larger clone exists at a distance of one base, and base qualities are not known.

This sequence uses TRBV19 and TRBJ2-5, with TRBD2 as a weak D call on 5 bases. Sequencing was carried out using peripheral blood. The receptor was isolated from a woman aged 55-75 years with COVID-19, enrolled during active disease. The sequence in DNA is TGTGCCAGCCGAGGAGCGGTACAAGAGACCCAGTACTTC. Translated, this is CASRGAVQETQYF.